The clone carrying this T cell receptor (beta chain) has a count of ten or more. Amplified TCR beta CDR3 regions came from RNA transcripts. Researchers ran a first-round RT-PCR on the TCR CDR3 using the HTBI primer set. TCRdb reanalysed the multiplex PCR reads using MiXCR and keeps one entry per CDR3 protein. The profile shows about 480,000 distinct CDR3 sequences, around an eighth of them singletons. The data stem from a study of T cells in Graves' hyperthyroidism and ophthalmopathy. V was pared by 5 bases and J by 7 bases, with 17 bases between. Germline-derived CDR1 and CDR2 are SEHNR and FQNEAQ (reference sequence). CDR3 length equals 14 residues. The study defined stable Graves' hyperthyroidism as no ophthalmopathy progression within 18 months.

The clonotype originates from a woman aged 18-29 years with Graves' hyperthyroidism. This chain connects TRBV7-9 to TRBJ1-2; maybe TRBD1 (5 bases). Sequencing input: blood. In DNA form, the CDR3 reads TGTGCCAGCAGCCCCCTGGAGGGGATGGGTGGCTACACCTTC. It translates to CASSPLEGMGGYTF. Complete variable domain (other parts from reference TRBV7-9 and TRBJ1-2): DTGVSQNPRHKITKRGQNVTFRCDPISEHNRLYWYRQTLGQGPEFLTYFQNEAQLEKSRLLSDRFSAERPKGSFSTLEIQRTEQGDSAMYLCASSPLEGMGGYTFGSGTRLTVV.